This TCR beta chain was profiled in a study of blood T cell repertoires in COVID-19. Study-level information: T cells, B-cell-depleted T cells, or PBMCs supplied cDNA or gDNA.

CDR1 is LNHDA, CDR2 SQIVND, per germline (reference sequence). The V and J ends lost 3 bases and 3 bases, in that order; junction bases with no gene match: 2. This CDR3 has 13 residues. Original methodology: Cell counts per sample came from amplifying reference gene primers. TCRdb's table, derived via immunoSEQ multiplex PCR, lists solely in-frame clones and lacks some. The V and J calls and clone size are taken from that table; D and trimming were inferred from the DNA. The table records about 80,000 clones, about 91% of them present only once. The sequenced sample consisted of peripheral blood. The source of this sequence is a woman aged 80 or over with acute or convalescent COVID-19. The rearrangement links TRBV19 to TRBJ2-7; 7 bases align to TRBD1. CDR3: CASSMNRGYEQYF. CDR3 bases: TGTGCCAGTAGTATGAACAGGGGCTACGAGCAGTACTTC.